This T cell receptor (beta chain) comes out of a study of T cells in Graves' hyperthyroidism and ophthalmopathy. Uncontrolled infection, other autoimmune disease, pregnancy or lactation excluded patients. This clonotype was detected ten times or more. Antigen unknown. Regarding the study as a whole: Ophthalmopathy and stable hyperthyroidism were told apart by a 13 V-J model. Also found in blood were most expanded thyroid clonotypes above 0.001.

Deletions cut 6 bases from V and 9 bases from J, with 9 bases between. The germline CDR1 and CDR2 sequences are MNHNS and SASEGT. The CDR3 is 11 amino acids. RNA transcripts gave rise to amplified TCR beta CDR3 regions. The TCR CDR3 first-round RT-PCR relied on the HTBI primer set. Each CDR3 protein gets one entry after TCRdb re-called the multiplex PCR reads with MiXCR. Of roughly 560,000 distinct CDR3 sequences in the sample, under 15% were seen once. The source is a woman aged 35 to 49 with Graves' ophthalmopathy. This rearrangement joins TRBV6-1 to TRBJ2-1; D gene ambiguous. Material: blood. DNA of the CDR3: TGTGCCAGCAGCCGGCAGCTTGAGCAGTTCTTC. Translated: CASSRQLEQFF.